One and the same sample provided the 10 T cell receptor beta chains below, sequenced in a study of T cells after yellow fever vaccination. From the 5' RACE reads, TCRdb called clonotypes with MiXCR, one entry per CDR3 protein. The repertoire consists of hundreds of thousands of distinct CDR3 sequences, with around an eighth occurring once and the leading ten covering about an eighth. This specimen consisted of PBMCs, obtained on the day of the yellow fever booster vaccination. All receptors derive from a man in his thirties or forties who received the YFV17D yellow fever vaccine.

This clonotype came up a few times. The chain combines TRBV18 with TRBJ2-1, with 7 bases identical to TRBD2. CDR1 and CDR2 from the germline V gene are KGHSH and LQKENI. The CDR3 has 14 amino acids. J lost 9 bases, V lost 5 bases, and 10 bases had no gene match. The CDR3 DNA reads as TGTGCCAGCTCAAGGGAGGGCCATTCCGGTGAGCAGTTCTTC. Translated: CASSREGHSGEQFF.

The chain joins TRBV29-1 to TRBJ1-2; no firm D call. Germline assignment: CDR1 SQVTM and CDR2 ANQGSEA. The CDR3 sequence is 11 residues long. The V end lost 3 bases, the J end lost 8 bases, and 10 bases lay between the germline ends. This chain's CDR3 is CSVDPEVGYTF. CDR3 nucleotides: TGCAGCGTTGATCCGGAGGTGGGCTACACCTTC. The full variable domain, its missing parts supplied by reference TRBV29-1 and TRBJ1-2, is SAVISQKPSRDICQRGTSLTIQCQVDSQVTMMFWYRQQPGQSLTLIATANQGSEATYESGFVIDKFPISRPNLTFSTLTVSNMSPEDSSIYLCSVDPEVGYTFGSGTRLTVV.

V usage is TRBV19 and J usage is TRBJ1-2, with 8 positions matching TRBD1. Losses at the gene ends were 8 bases for V and 3 bases for J; bases not matched to a gene: 5. Germline V gene data show CDR1 as LNHDA and CDR2 as SQIVND (reference sequence). The CDR3 spans 13 residues. CDR3 region: CASSGGRDYGYTF. The CDR3, as DNA: TGTGCCAGTTCAGGGGGCAGAGACTATGGCTACACCTTC.

Only a few counts were recorded for this clonotype. The chain has TRBV5-1 and TRBJ2-2; D uncertain. Germline V gene data show CDR1 as SGHRS and CDR2 as YFSETQ. The CDR3 is 13 residues long. Trimming took 6 bases from V and 6 from J, leaving 12 bases between them. For the CDR3, the DNA is TGCGCCAGCACTCTTACCGGTCCCGGGGAGCTGTTTTTT. It is translated as CASTLTGPGELFF.

V is TRBV21-1 and J is TRBJ2-3; TRBD2 is the table's D call and was not checked against the DNA. TRBV21-1 is designated a pseudogene. The CDR3 has 17 amino acids. CDR3: CASSKYTGLAGDDTQYF. The CDR3 DNA reads TGTGCCAGCAGCAAATACACGGGACTAGCGGGAGACGATACGCAGTATTTT.

This chain links TRBV9 with TRBJ2-2, with D possibly TRBD1 on 5 matching bases. The V gene lost 5 bases and the J gene lost 5 bases, with 7 bases spanning the gap. The CDR3 is 12 amino acids. Germline loops: CDR1 SGDLS, CDR2 YYNGEE. CDR3 amino acids: CASRGHTGELFF. CDR3 coding DNA: TGTGCCAGCAGGGGGCATACCGGGGAGCTGTTTTTT.

The chain is built from TRBV29-1 and TRBJ2-5; 8 nucleotides align to TRBD2. The J segment lost 7 bases and the V segment lost 0 bases, leaving 7 bases of the junction unmatched. The germline V gene encodes CDR1 SQVTM and CDR2 ANQGSEA. The CDR3 extends over 14 amino acids. CDR3 protein: CSVEDRREALTQYF. In nucleotides, the CDR3 is TGCAGCGTTGAAGATCGGCGGGAGGCACTGACCCAGTACTTC.

This clonotype has only a few counts. The chain links TRBV2 to TRBJ2-7; 13 bases map to TRBD2. The CDR3 contains 15 residues. The V and J ends lost 8 bases and 5 bases, in that order; junction bases with no gene match: 9. Germline lookup yields CDR1 SNHLY and CDR2 FYNNEI. The CDR3 spells CASARTSGSEDEQYF. The CDR3, as DNA: TGTGCCAGCGCAAGGACTAGCGGGAGTGAGGACGAGCAGTACTTC.

V usage is TRBV5-5 and J usage is TRBJ2-7; maybe TRBD2 (5 bases). CDR1 is SGHKS and CDR2 is YYEKEE in the germline V gene (reference sequence). This CDR3 region has 14 residues. V was pared by 4 bases and J by 6 bases, with 17 bases between. The CDR3 protein is CASSGGNGGFEQYF. CDR3 sequence (DNA): TGTGCCAGCAGCGGTGGGAACGGCGGGTTCGAGCAGTACTTC. Full variable domain (outside the CDR3, taken from reference TRBV5-5 and TRBJ2-7): DAGVTQSPTHLIKTRGQQVTLRCSPISGHKSVSWYQQVLGQGPQFIFQYYEKEERGRGNFPDRFSARQFPNYSSELNVNALLLGDSALYLCASSGGNGGFEQYFGPGTRLTVT.

This clonotype was counted a few times. The CDR3 loop is CASSSRREFSYEQYF. The DNA of the CDR3 is TGTGCCAGCAGCTCGCGTCGGGAGTTTAGCTACGAGCAGTACTTC. The chain couples TRBV7-9 to TRBJ2-7; possibly TRBD2 for D (6 bases). The CDR3 has 15 amino acids. V was cut by 4 bases and J by 3 bases, with 16 bases left in between. The germline CDR1 and CDR2 sequences are SEHNR and FQNEAQ (reference sequence).